This T cell receptor beta chain originates from a study of T cell changes during pregnancy in multiple sclerosis. After removal of 5 bases from V and 5 bases from J, the junction contained 13 bases not matched to a gene. The CDR3 runs to 16 residues. Germline V CDR1 and CDR2: SGHNT, YENEEA. TCRdb keeps only in-frame clones here, not all; method: immunoSEQ multiplex PCR. The sample contains some 59,000 clones, approximately 91% of which appear only once. This clone has only one observation. This specimen consisted of peripheral blood, obtained in the second trimester of pregnancy. The sequence was obtained from a female donor with multiple sclerosis, enrolled in a pregnancy study. V usage is TRBV11-3 and J usage is TRBJ1-1; 8 bases are a match to TRBD1. The CDR3 sequence is CASSQTGTGEGTEAFF. The CDR3, as DNA: TGTGCCAGCAGCCAAACCGGGACAGGTGAAGGAACTGAAGCTTTCTTT.